One sample yielded the 27 T cell receptor beta chains listed below, sequenced in a study of early T cells in non-severe SARS-CoV-2 infection. MiXCR was run by TCRdb on the 5' RACE reads, yielding one entry per CDR3 protein. Of under 25,000 distinct CDR3 sequences in the sample, approximately 5% were seen once. What was sequenced was whole blood. Source of these receptors: an adult who was a healthcare worker with PCR-confirmed SARS-CoV-2 infection or an uninfected control (not recorded which).

This clonotype has ten or more counts. V and J are TRBV18 and TRBJ1-2; 8 positions agree with TRBD1. CDR1 is KGHSH, CDR2 LQKENI, per germline. V shed 3 bases, J shed 8 bases, and the junction held 11 bases outside the gene matches. The CDR3 is 15 amino acids. The CDR3 loop reads CASSPTGTGGRGYTF. The CDR3 nucleotides are TGTGCCAGCTCACCGACCGGGACAGGAGGTCGGGGCTACACCTTC.

This clonotype was seen at least ten times. The V call is TRBV3-1, the J call TRBJ1-2; D gene unclear. The CDR3 totals 14 residues. Germline V gene sequence: CDR1 LGHDT, CDR2 YNNKEL (reference sequence). V lost 1 base to trimming and J lost 3 bases, with 9 bases between them. As DNA, the CDR3 is TGTGCCAGCAGCCAAGGGTTAACCCACTATGGCTACACCTTC. It codes for CASSQGLTHYGYTF.

This clonotype was counted a few times. This rearrangement joins TRBV7-6 to TRBJ1-1; D is possibly TRBD1 (5 bases). This CDR3 region has 14 residues. The ends were cut back, 0 bases at V and 4 bases at J, with 9 bases in the middle. Germline CDR1 is SGHVS and CDR2 is FNYEAQ. The CDR3 sequence: CASSLAHQGTEAFF. The CDR3 DNA follows: TGTGCCAGCAGCTTAGCGCACCAGGGCACTGAAGCTTTCTTT.

This clonotype was seen at least ten times. V and J are TRBV2 and TRBJ2-5; D is undetermined. The V gene's germline CDR1 is SNHLY and CDR2 FYNNEI. Trimming left V 5 bases short and J 1 base short, with 5 bases between. This CDR3 is built from 12 residues. The CDR3 spells CASSQAQETQYF. DNA for the CDR3: TGTGCCAGCAGTCAGGCCCAAGAGACCCAGTACTTC.

The chain carries TRBV14 and TRBJ2-1; D is uncertain. CDR1 is SGHDN, CDR2 FVKESK, per germline. The CDR3 extends over 14 amino acids. Trimming shortened V by 2 bases and J by 0 bases, and 5 bases separated the two germline ends. The CDR3 spells CASSQPGSYNEQFF. In nucleotides, the CDR3 is TGTGCCAGCAGCCAACCAGGCTCCTACAATGAGCAGTTCTTC.

The table lists this clonotype with many counts. The V call is TRBV20-1, the J call TRBJ2-1; no firm D call. Germline CDR1 is DFQATT and CDR2 is SNEGSKA (reference sequence). The CDR3 runs 14 residues. The V and J ends lost 5 bases and 2 bases respectively, with 13 bases between them. Here the CDR3 reads CSALALGTYNEQFF. CDR3 bases: TGCAGTGCTCTCGCGTTGGGTACCTACAATGAGCAGTTCTTC.

This clonotype was seen repeatedly, ten times or more. The chain employs TRBV7-2 and TRBJ2-7, with D perhaps matching TRBD1 (5 bases). V dropped 5 bases and J dropped 2 bases, with 7 bases sitting between them. The CDR3 contains 12 residues. The V gene's germline CDR1 is SGHTA and CDR2 FQGNSA. DNA of the CDR3: TGTGCCAGCAGCCCGGACACCTACGAGCAGTACTTC. This encodes CASSPDTYEQYF.

There are many counts of this clonotype. V gene TRBV20-1 combines with J gene TRBJ2-1; 10 bases map to TRBD2. The CDR3 spans 17 residues. With V trimmed by 5 bases and J by 0 bases, 10 bases remained unmatched. The V gene's germline CDR1 is DFQATT and CDR2 SNEGSKA (reference sequence). CDR3 sequence: CSARGAGGRSSYNEQFF. In DNA form, the CDR3 reads TGCAGTGCTCGGGGAGCGGGGGGGAGGAGCTCCTACAATGAGCAGTTCTTC.

In this sample, this clonotype turned up many times. The chain recombines TRBV7-6 with TRBJ2-5; TRBD1 matches 9 bases. Germline loops: CDR1 SGHVS, CDR2 FNYEAQ. This CDR3 spans 15 amino acids. V shed 4 bases, J shed 4 bases, and the junction held 7 bases outside the gene matches. The CDR3 coding sequence is TGTGCCAGCAGCTCAGGACAGGGGCAGGGAGAGACCCAGTACTTC. It specifies CASSSGQGQGETQYF.

This clonotype was found many times. The chain joins TRBV29-1 to TRBJ1-5; D gene uncertain. Germline CDR1 and CDR2: SQVTM and ANQGSEA. With 4 bases removed from V and 4 bases from J, the gap between germline ends came to 11 bases. CDR3 length equals 13 residues. The CDR3 protein is CSVATKQNQPQHF. CDR3 DNA: TGCAGCGTTGCGACTAAACAGAATCAGCCCCAGCATTTT.

The rearrangement uses TRBV13 and TRBJ2-2, with D hard to call. The CDR3 spans 11 residues. Trimming left V 2 bases short and J 7 bases short, with 2 bases between. CDR1 and CDR2 (germline): PRHDT, FYEKMQ (reference sequence). CDR3 in amino acids: CASSLHGELFF. The CDR3 nucleotides read TGTGCCAGCAGCTTACACGGGGAGCTGTTTTTT. Full variable domain (remainder filled in from reference TRBV13 and TRBJ2-2): AAGVIQSPRHLIKEKRETATLKCYPIPRHDTVYWYQQGPGQDPQFLISFYEKMQSDKGSIPDRFSAQQFSDYHSELNMSSLELGDSALYFCASSLHGELFFGEGSRLTVL.

This clonotype was seen at least ten times. This rearrangement joins TRBV4-3 to TRBJ2-1; 7 positions agree with TRBD2. J lost 0 bases, V lost 3 bases, and 2 bases had no gene match. CDR1 LGHNA and CDR2 YSLEER come from the germline V gene. The CDR3 runs to 15 residues. Written as DNA, the CDR3 is TGCGCCAGCAGCCAGGGGGGGAGCTCCTACAATGAGCAGTTCTTC. It codes for CASSQGGSSYNEQFF.

The V and J genes are TRBV7-2 and TRBJ2-7; D tentatively reads TRBD1 or TRBD2 (5 bases each). The CDR3 totals 12 residues. Germline-derived CDR1 and CDR2 are SGHTA and FQGNSA. V lost 2 bases to trimming and J lost 9 bases, with 11 bases between them. The CDR3 DNA follows: TGTGCCAGCAGCTTACGAGGGGATAGGCAGTACTTC. Translated, it gives CASSLRGDRQYF.

The chain combines TRBV28 with TRBJ1-5, with D perhaps matching TRBD1 (5 bases). Germline V lookup: CDR1 MDHEN, CDR2 SYDVKM. The germline V and J ends were trimmed by 7 bases and 2 bases, with 15 bases remaining between them. CDR3 length: 15 residues. For the CDR3, the DNA is TGTGCCAGCAACGAATCAGGGAGCGGCAATCAGCCCCAGCATTTT. Encoded protein: CASNESGSGNQPQHF.

In this sample, this clonotype turned up many times. This chain links TRBV2 with TRBJ2-5; unclear D gene. The germline gives CDR1 SNHLY, CDR2 FYNNEI. This CDR3 has 13 residues. V was pared by 3 bases and J by 6 bases, with 11 bases between. The CDR3 is CASSDPSIQTQYF. The DNA for the CDR3 is TGTGCCAGCAGTGATCCGTCTATACAGACCCAGTACTTC.

This clonotype was observed a handful of times. The chain carries TRBV7-9 and TRBJ2-1, with 12 bases matching TRBD2. The CDR3 extends over 16 amino acids. V trimming: 5 bases; J trimming: 6 bases; junction bases outside the gene matches: 8. Germline V gene sequence: CDR1 SEHNR, CDR2 FQNEAQ (reference sequence). CDR3 sequence (DNA): TGTGCCAGCAGCCCGCCACTAGCGGGGGGCCTCAATGAGCAGTTCTTC. Protein sequence: CASSPPLAGGLNEQFF.

The sample holds a few counts of this clonotype. The V call is TRBV3-1, the J call TRBJ2-2, with no clear D. V was cut by 2 bases and J by 4 bases, with 14 bases left in between. Germline V gene sequence: CDR1 LGHDT, CDR2 YNNKEL (reference sequence). CDR3 length: 16 amino acids. This chain's CDR3 is CASSQPALGLTGELFF. In nucleotides, the CDR3 is TGTGCCAGCAGCCAACCCGCTCTGGGCCTCACCGGGGAGCTGTTTTTT. The full variable domain, its missing parts supplied by reference TRBV3-1 and TRBJ2-2, is DTAVSQTPKYLVTQMGNDKSIKCEQNLGHDTMYWYKQDSKKFLKIMFSYNNKELIINETVPNRFSPKSPDKAHLNLHINSLELGDSAVYFCASSQPALGLTGELFFGEGSRLTVL.

Of note for this clonotype: This clone may be a read error of a much larger clone one base away. This rearrangement joins TRBV7-2 to TRBJ1-1; no reliable D call. The CDR3 is 13 residues long. Per the germline V gene, CDR1 is SGHTA and CDR2 is FQGNSA. V lost 2 bases to trimming and J lost 7 bases, with 11 bases between them. CDR3 DNA: TGTGCCAGCAGCTTAACCGGATCTAGTGAAGCTTTCTTT. Amino acids: CASSLTGSSEAFF.

This clonotype has at least ten counts. The chain carries TRBV7-2 and TRBJ1-5; 8 nucleotides match TRBD1. Germline CDR1 and CDR2: SGHTA and FQGNSA. The CDR3 sequence is 15 residues long. After removal of 1 base from V and 5 bases from J, the junction contained 4 bases not matched to a gene. The CDR3 nucleotides are TGTGCCAGCAGCTTAGACCGACAGGGGCATCAGCCCCAGCATTTT. It codes for CASSLDRQGHQPQHF.

This clonotype came up many times. The V and J genes are TRBV11-2 and TRBJ1-5, with TRBD1 as a possible D gene (5 bases). Trimming took off 4 bases at V and 10 bases at J, with 17 bases between the two ends. Germline CDR1 and CDR2: SGHAT and FQNNGV. The CDR3 extends over 14 amino acids. CDR3 nucleotide sequence: TGTGCCAGCAGCTCGAATTCAGGGTTAGATCCCCAGCATTTT. Residues: CASSSNSGLDPQHF. The full variable domain, with the rest looked up from reference TRBV11-2 and TRBJ1-5, is EAGVAQSPRYKIIEKRQSVAFWCNPISGHATLYWYQQILGQGPKLLIQFQNNGVVDDSQLPKDRFSAERLKGVDSTLKIQPAKLEDSAVYLCASSSNSGLDPQHFGDGTRLSIL.

This clonotype has at least ten counts. This sequence joins TRBV30 and TRBJ1-1; D is ambiguous. Trimming took 2 bases from V and 6 from J, leaving 13 bases between them. The CDR3 loop spans 13 amino acids. Germline V gene data show CDR1 as GTSNPN and CDR2 as SVGIG (reference sequence). The CDR3 DNA follows: TGTGCCTGGAGTATCCGAGTGAGGGCTGAAGCTTTCTTT. It specifies CAWSIRVRAEAFF.

The chain uses TRBV5-4 and TRBJ1-4; 7 bases line up with TRBD1. Germline lookup yields CDR1 SGHNT and CDR2 YYREEE (reference sequence). This CDR3 is built from 15 residues. The trim removed 3 bases at V and 1 base at J, leaving 3 bases unmatched. The CDR3 DNA follows: TGTGCCAGCAGCTATCAGGGGGTAACTAATGAAAAACTGTTTTTT. Its protein product is CASSYQGVTNEKLFF.

The rearrangement joins TRBV18 to TRBJ1-1; D might be TRBD1 (6 bases). The V end lost 3 bases, the J end lost 0 bases, and 11 bases lay between the germline ends. This CDR3 has 15 residues. Germline V gene data show CDR1 as KGHSH and CDR2 as LQKENI. In DNA, the CDR3 is TGTGCCAGCTCACCCTGGGACAAAATGAACACTGAAGCTTTCTTT. The encoded protein is CASSPWDKMNTEAFF.

The chain recombines TRBV5-6 with TRBJ2-3, with 10 bases that match TRBD1. The CDR3 length is 17 residues. From germline, CDR1 is SGHDT and CDR2 YYEEEE. Trimming cost V 3 bases and J 2 bases; bases outside gene matches: 9. The DNA for the CDR3 is TGTGCCAGCAGCTGGACTTATGGACAGGGGGTCACAGATACGCAGTATTTT. It is translated as CASSWTYGQGVTDTQYF.

This clonotype was detected a few times. The gene calls are TRBV6-2 or TRBV6-3 and TRBJ1-5; D call uncertain. Germline-derived CDR1 and CDR2 are MNHEY and SVGEGT. Trimming stripped 4 bases from V and 1 base from J, with 5 bases between. The CDR3 length is 13 residues. The CDR3 sequence is CASSFRSNQPQHF. The CDR3, as DNA: TGTGCCAGCAGTTTCAGGAGCAATCAGCCCCAGCATTTT.

This clonotype appeared many times. V usage is TRBV6-2 or TRBV6-3 and J usage is TRBJ1-5; TRBD1 matches at 7 bases. The J segment lost 5 bases and the V segment lost 2 bases, leaving 3 bases of the junction unmatched. This CDR3 has 14 amino acids. Per the germline V gene, CDR1 is MNHEY and CDR2 is SVGEGT. CDR3 DNA: TGTGCCAGCAGTTACGACAGGGAGGATCAGCCCCAGCATTTT. This encodes CASSYDREDQPQHF.

The chain joins TRBV29-1 to TRBJ1-2; D is ambiguous. CDR1 and CDR2 (germline): SQVTM, ANQGSEA. Trimming took off 8 bases at V and 2 bases at J, with 21 bases between the two ends. This CDR3 is built from 15 residues. For the CDR3, the DNA is TGCAGCTTCTCCCTCGGTTTTTTAGGGAACTATGGCTACACCTTC. Protein product: CSFSLGFLGNYGYTF.